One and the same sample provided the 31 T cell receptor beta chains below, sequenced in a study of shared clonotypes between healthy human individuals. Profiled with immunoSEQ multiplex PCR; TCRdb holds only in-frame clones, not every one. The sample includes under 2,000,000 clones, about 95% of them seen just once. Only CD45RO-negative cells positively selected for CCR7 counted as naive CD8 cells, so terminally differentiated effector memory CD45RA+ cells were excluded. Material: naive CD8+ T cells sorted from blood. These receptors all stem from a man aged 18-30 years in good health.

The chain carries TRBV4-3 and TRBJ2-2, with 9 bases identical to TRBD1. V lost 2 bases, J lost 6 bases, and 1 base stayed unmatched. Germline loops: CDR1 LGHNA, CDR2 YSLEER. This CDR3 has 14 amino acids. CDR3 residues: CASSQRDRAGELFF. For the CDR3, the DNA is TGCGCCAGCAGCCAACGGGACAGGGCCGGGGAGCTGTTTTTT.

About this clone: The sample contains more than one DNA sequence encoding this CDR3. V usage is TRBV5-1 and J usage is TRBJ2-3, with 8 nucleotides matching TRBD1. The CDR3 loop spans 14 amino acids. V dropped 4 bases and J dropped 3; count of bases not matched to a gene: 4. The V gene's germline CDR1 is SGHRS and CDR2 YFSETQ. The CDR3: CASSPRQGTDTQYF. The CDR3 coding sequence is TGCGCCAGCAGCCCAAGACAGGGGACAGATACGCAGTATTTT.

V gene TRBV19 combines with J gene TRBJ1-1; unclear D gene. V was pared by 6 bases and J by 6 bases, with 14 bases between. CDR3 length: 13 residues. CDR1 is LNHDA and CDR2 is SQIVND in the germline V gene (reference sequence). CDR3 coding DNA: TGTGCCAGTAGCCCCGGGCTTGTCCCTGAAGCTTTCTTT. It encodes CASSPGLVPEAFF.

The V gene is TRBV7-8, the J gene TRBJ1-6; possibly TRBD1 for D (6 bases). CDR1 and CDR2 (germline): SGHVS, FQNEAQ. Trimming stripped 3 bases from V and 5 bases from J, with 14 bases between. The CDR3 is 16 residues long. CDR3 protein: CASSFRPGVDNSPLHF. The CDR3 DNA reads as TGTGCCAGCAGCTTCCGACCAGGGGTGGATAATTCACCCCTCCACTTT.

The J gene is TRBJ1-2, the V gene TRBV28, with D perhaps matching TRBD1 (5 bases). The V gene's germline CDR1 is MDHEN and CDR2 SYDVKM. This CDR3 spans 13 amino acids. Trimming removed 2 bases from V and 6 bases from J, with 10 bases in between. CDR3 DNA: TGTGCCAGCAGTTTAGGTTGGGGGGATGGCTACACCTTC. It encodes CASSLGWGDGYTF.

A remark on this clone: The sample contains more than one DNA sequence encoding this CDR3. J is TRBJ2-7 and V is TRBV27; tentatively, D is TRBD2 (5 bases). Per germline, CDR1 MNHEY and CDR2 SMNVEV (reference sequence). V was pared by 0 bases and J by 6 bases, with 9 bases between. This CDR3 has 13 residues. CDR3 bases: TGTGCCAGCAGTTTATCGAGAGGGTCCGAGCAGTACTTC. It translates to CASSLSRGSEQYF.

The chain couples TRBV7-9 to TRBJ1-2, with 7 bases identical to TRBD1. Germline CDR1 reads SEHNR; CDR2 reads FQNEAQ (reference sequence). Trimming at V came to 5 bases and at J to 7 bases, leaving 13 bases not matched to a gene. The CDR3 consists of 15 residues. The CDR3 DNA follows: TGTGCCAGCAGCCCTGAGGACAGGATCCTCTCTGGCTACACCTTC. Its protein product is CASSPEDRILSGYTF.

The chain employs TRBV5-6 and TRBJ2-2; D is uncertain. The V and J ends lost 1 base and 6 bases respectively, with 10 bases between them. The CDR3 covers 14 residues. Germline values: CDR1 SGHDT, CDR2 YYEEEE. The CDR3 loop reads CASSLFVGPGELFF. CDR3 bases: TGTGCCAGCAGCTTGTTTGTGGGCCCCGGGGAGCTGTTTTTT.

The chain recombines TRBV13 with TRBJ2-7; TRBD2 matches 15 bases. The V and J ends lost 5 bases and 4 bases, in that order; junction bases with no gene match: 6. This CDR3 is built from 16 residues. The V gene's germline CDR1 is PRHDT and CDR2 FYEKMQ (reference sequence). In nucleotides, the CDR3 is TGTGCCAGCAGCCGCGGACTAGCGGGAGGGATTTACGAGCAGTACTTC. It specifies CASSRGLAGGIYEQYF. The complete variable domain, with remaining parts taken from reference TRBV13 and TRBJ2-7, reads AAGVIQSPRHLIKEKRETATLKCYPIPRHDTVYWYQQGPGQDPQFLISFYEKMQSDKGSIPDRFSAQQFSDYHSELNMSSLELGDSALYFCASSRGLAGGIYEQYFGPGTRLTVT.

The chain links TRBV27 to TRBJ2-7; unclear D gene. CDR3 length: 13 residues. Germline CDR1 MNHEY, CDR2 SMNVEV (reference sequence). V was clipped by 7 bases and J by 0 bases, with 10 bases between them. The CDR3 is CASKPGLSYEQYF. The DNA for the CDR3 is TGTGCCAGCAAGCCAGGCCTCTCCTACGAGCAGTACTTC.

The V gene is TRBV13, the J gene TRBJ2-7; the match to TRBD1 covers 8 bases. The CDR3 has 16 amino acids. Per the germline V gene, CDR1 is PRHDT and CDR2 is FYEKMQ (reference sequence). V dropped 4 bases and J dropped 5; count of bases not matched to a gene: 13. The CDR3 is CASSSRRTGTADEQYF. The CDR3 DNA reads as TGTGCCAGCAGCTCCCGACGGACAGGGACGGCTGACGAGCAGTACTTC.

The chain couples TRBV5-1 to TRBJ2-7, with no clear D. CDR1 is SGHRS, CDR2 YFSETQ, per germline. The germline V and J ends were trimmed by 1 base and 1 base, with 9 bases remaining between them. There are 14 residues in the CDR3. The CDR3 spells CASSLLGQSYEQYF. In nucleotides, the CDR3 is TGCGCCAGCAGCTTGCTCGGCCAGTCCTACGAGCAGTACTTC.

Written as DNA, the CDR3 is TGCGCCAGCAGCCAAGATGGGGAGGGGGAACAAGAGACCCAGTACTTC. This gives the protein CASSQDGEGEQETQYF. V usage is TRBV4-1 and J usage is TRBJ2-5; D may be TRBD2 (7 bases). CDR1 MGHRA and CDR2 YSYEKL come from the germline V gene. Trimming took off 0 bases at V and 2 bases at J, with 13 bases between the two ends. The CDR3 has 16 amino acids.

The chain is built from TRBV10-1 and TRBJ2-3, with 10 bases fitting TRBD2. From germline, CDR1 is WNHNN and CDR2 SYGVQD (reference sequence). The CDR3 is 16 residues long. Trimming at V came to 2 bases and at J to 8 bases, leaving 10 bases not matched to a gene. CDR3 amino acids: CASSEKLAGAGGTQYF. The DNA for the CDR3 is TGCGCCAGCAGTGAGAAGCTAGCGGGAGCCGGGGGTACGCAGTATTTT.

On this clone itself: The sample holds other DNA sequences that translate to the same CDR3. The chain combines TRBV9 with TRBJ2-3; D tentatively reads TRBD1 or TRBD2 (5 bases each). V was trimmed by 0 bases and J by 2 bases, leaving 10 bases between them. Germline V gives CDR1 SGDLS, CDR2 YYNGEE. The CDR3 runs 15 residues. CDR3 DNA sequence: TGTGCCAGCAGCGTAGCCGGGACCCTCACAGATACGCAGTATTTT. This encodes CASSVAGTLTDTQYF.

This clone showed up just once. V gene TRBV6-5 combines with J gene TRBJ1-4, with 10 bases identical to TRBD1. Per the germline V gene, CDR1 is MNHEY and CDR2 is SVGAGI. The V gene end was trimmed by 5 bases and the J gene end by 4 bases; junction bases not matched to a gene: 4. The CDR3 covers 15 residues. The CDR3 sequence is CASSPGQGGNEKLFF. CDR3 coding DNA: TGTGCCAGCAGTCCCGGACAGGGGGGTAATGAAAAACTGTTTTTT.

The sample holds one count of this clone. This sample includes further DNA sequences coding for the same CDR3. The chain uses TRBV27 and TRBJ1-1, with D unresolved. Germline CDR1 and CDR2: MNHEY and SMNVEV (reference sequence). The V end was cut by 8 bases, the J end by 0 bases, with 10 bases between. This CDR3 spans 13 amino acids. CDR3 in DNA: TGTGCCAGCCGGCGGGCCCTGAACACTGAAGCTTTCTTT. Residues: CASRRALNTEAFF.

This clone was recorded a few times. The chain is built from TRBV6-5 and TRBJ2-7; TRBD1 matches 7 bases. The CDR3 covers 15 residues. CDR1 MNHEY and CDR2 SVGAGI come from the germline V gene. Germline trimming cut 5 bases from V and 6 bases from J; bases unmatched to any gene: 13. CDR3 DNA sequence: TGTGCCAGCAGTCCGACAGGGCTCGATGTTTTCGAGCAGTACTTC. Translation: CASSPTGLDVFEQYF.

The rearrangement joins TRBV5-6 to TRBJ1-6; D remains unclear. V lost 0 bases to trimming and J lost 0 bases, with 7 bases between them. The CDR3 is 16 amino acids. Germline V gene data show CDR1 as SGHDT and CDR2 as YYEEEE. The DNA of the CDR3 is TGTGCCAGCAGCTTGGGATCACTCTCCTATAATTCACCCCTCCACTTT. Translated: CASSLGSLSYNSPLHF.

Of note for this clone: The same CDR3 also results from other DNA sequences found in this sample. The CDR3, as DNA: TGTGCCAGCAGTTTCACAGGTTCGAACACTGAAGCTTTCTTT. It encodes CASSFTGSNTEAFF. This sequence joins TRBV27 and TRBJ1-1; tentatively, D is TRBD1 (5 bases). CDR3 length equals 14 residues. Trimming shortened V by 3 bases and J by 1 base, and 9 bases separated the two germline ends. Germline V gene sequence: CDR1 MNHEY, CDR2 SMNVEV (reference sequence).

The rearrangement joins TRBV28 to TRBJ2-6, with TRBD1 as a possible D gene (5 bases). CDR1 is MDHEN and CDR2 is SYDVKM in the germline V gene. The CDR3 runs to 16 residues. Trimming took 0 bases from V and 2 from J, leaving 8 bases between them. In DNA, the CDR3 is TGTGCCAGCAGTTTATGGGGGCTAACTGGGGCCAACGTCCTGACTTTC. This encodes CASSLWGLTGANVLTF.

The CDR3 is CAISEPGTGGYGYTF. In nucleotides, the CDR3 is TGTGCCATCAGTGAGCCGGGGACAGGGGGCTATGGCTACACCTTC. The genes are TRBV10-3 and TRBJ1-2, with TRBD1 identical over 11 bases. V shed 2 bases, J shed 4 bases, and the junction held 3 bases outside the gene matches. Per germline, CDR1 ENHRY and CDR2 SYGVKD. The CDR3 spans 15 residues.

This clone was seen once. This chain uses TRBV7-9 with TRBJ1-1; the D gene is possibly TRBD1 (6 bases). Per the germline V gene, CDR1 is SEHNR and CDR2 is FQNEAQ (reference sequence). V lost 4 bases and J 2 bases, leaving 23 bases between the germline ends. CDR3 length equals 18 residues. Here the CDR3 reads CASSSYAGGVGANTEAFF. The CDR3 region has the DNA TGTGCCAGCAGCTCCTACGCGGGGGGCGTGGGAGCTAACACTGAAGCTTTCTTT. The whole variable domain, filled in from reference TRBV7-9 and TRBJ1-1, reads DTGVSQNPRHKITKRGQNVTFRCDPISEHNRLYWYRQTLGQGPEFLTYFQNEAQLEKSRLLSDRFSAERPKGSFSTLEIQRTEQGDSAMYLCASSSYAGGVGANTEAFFGQGTRLTVV.

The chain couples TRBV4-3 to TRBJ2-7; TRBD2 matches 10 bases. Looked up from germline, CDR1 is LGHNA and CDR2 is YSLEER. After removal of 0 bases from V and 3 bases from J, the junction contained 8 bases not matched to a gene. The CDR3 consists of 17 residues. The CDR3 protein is CASSQDTGTSAYYEQYF. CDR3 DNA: TGCGCCAGCAGCCAAGACACCGGGACTAGCGCGTACTACGAGCAGTACTTC.

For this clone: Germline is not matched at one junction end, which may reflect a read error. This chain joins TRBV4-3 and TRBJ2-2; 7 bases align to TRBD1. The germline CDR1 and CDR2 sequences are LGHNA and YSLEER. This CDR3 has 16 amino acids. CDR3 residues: CASSEEGAPQTGELFF. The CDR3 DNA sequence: TGCGCCAGCAGCGAAGAGGGGGCCCCGCAGACCGGGGAGCTGTTTTTT.

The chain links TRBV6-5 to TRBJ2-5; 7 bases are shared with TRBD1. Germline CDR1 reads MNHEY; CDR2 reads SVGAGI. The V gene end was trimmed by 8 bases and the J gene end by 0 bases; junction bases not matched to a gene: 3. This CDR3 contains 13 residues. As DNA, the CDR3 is TGTGCCAGCGCAGACAGGGACCAAGAGACCCAGTACTTC. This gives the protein CASADRDQETQYF.

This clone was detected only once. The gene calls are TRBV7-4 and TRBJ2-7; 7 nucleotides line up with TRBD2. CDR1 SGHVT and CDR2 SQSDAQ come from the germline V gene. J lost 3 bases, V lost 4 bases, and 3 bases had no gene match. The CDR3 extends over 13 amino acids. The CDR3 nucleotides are TGTGCCAGCAGCTACCCTAGCGGCTACGAGCAGTACTTC. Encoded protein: CASSYPSGYEQYF.

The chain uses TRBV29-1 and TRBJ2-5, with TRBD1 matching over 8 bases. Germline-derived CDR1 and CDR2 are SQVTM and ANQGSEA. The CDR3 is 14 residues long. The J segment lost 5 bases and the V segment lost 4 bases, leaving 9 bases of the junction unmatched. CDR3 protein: CSVVGTGLRETQYF. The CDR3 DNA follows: TGCAGCGTTGTTGGGACAGGCTTGAGGGAGACCCAGTACTTC.

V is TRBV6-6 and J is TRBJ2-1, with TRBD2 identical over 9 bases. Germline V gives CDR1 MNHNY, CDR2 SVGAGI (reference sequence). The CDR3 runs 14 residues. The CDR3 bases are TGTGCGACAGCGGGAGGCCAGGTTCTGAATGAGCAGTTCTTC. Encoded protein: CATAGGQVLNEQFF.

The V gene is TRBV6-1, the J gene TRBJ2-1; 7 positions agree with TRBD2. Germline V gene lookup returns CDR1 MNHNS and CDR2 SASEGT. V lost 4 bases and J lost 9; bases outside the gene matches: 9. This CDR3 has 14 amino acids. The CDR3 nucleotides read TGTGCCAGCAGTGCCCGGGGAGGGTTTTTTGAGCAGTTCTTC. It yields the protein CASSARGGFFEQFF.

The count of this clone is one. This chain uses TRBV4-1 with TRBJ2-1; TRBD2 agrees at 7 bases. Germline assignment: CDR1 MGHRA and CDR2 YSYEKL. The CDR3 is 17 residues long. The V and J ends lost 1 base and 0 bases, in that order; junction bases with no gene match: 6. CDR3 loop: CASSQGGTGGSYNEQFF. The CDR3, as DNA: TGCGCCAGCAGCCAAGGCGGGACGGGGGGCTCCTACAATGAGCAGTTCTTC.